This T cell receptor beta chain comes out of a study of blood T cell repertoires in COVID-19. As for the study in general: Collection of acute and convalescent COVID-19 samples took place in the United States, Italy and Spain.

V was clipped by 5 bases and J by 6 bases, with 13 bases between them. CDR1 is SEHNR, CDR2 FQNEAQ, per germline (reference sequence). CDR3 length equals 13 residues. Enrolled during active infection, Seattle patients were then followed longitudinally. Assay used: immunoSEQ multiplex PCR; TCRdb lists only in-frame clones, some missing. Counted here are some 130,000 clones, about 89% occurring once; the ten biggest clones make up under 4.5%. The sequence was obtained from a man in his 60s with COVID-19, enrolled during active disease. This chain uses TRBV7-9 with TRBJ1-2, with D possibly TRBD1 on 5 matching bases. The sample comprised peripheral blood. The CDR3 loop is CASSQQAPDGYTF. Here the CDR3 DNA reads TGTGCCAGCAGCCAACAGGCGCCGGATGGCTACACCTTC. Based on the CDR3 plus reference TRBV7-9 and TRBJ1-2, the full variable domain is DTGVSQNPRHKITKRGQNVTFRCDPISEHNRLYWYRQTLGQGPEFLTYFQNEAQLEKSRLLSDRFSAERPKGSFSTLEIQRTEQGDSAMYLCASSQQAPDGYTFGSGTRLTVV.